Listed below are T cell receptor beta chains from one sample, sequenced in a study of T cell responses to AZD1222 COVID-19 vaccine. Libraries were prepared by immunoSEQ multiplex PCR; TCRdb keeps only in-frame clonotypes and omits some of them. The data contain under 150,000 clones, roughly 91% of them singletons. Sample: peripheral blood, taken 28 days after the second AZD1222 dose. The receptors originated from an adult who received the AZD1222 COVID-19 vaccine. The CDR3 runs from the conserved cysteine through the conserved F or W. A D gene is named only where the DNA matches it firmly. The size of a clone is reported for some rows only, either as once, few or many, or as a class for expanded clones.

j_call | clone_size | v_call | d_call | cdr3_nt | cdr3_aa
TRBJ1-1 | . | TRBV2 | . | TGTGCCAGCAGTGAAATGAACACTGAAGCTTTCTTT | CASSEMNTEAFF
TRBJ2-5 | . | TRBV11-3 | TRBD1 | TGTGCCAGCAGCTGGGACAGGGGTGAGACCCAGTACTTC | CASSWDRGETQYF
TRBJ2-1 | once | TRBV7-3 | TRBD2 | TGTGCCAGCAGCCATAGCGGGGGGGCCGGAGGTGAGCAGTTCTTC | CASSHSGGAGGEQFF
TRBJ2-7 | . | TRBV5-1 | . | TGCGCCAGCAGCTCGCCTAGTCCCTACGAGCAGTACTTC | CASSSPSPYEQYF
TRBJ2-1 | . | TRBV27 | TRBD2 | TGTGCCACCGCGGGAGAGGGTGAGCAGTTCTTC | CATAGEGEQFF
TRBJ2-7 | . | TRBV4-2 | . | TGTGCCAGCAGCCAAGGACCCGGGACCTTCTACGAGCAGTACTTC | CASSQGPGTFYEQYF
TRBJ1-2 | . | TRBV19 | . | TGTGCCAGTAGTATTGCAGGGACCCTCGACTATGGCTACACCTTC | CASSIAGTLDYGYTF
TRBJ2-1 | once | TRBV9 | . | TGTGCCAGCAGCGTAGGGTGGTACAATGAGCAGTTCTTC | CASSVGWYNEQFF
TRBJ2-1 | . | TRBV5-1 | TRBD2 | TGCGCCAGCGAGGCTAGCGGGAGCTACAATGAGCAGTTCTTC | CASEASGSYNEQFF
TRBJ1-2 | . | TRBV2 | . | TGTGCCAGCAGGGACCAGGTCGGGACGGTGGGCTACACCTTC | CASRDQVGTVGYTF
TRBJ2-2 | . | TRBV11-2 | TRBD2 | TGTGCCAGCAGCTTAGAAGCGGGAGGGATCGGGGAGCTGTTTTTT | CASSLEAGGIGELFF
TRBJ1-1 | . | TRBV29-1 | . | TGCAGCGCAAAGACAGGCTACACTGAAGCTTTCTTT | CSAKTGYTEAFF
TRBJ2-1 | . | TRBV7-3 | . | TGTGCCAGCAGTTCTTCTAGGGGGAATGAGCAGTTCTTC | CASSSSRGNEQFF
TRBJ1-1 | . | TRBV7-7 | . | TGTGCCAGCAGCTCCCCCCAAGACAGGTCTGACACTGAAGCTTTCTTT | CASSSPQDRSDTEAFF
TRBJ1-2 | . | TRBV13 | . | TGTGCCAGCAGCTCGACAGCCTATGGCTACACCTTC | CASSSTAYGYTF
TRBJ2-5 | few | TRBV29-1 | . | TGCAGCGTTGTTCGAGGGGCGGGAGAGACCCAGTACTTC | CSVVRGAGETQYF
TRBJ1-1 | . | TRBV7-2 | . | TGTGCCAGCAGCTTCACAAGGAACACTGAAGCTTTCTTT | CASSFTRNTEAFF
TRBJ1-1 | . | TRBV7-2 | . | TGTGCCAGCAGCTTTAGTGCTGAAGCTTTCTTT | CASSFSAEAFF
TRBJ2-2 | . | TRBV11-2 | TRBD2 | TGTGCCAGCAGGTCTCGAGTAGCGGGGAACACCGGGGAGCTGTTTTTT | CASRSRVAGNTGELFF
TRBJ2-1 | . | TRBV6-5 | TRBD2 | TGTGCCAGCAGCCTAGCGGGGGGCAATGAGCAGTTCTTC | CASSLAGGNEQFF
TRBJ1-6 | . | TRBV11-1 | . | TGTGCCAGCAGCTTTAATTGGGGGGATTCACCCCTCCACTTT | CASSFNWGDSPLHF
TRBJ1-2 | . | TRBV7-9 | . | TGTGCCAGCAGCTTAGGCCCGAGCTATGGCTACACCTTC | CASSLGPSYGYTF
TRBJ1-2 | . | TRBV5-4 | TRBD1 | TGTGCCAGCAGCTTTGGACAGGGAGACTATGGCTACACCTTC | CASSFGQGDYGYTF
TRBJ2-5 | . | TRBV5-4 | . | TGTGCCAGCAGCTTGATTTCAGGGGCTACAGAGACCCAGTACTTC | CASSLISGATETQYF
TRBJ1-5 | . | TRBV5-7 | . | TGTGCCAGCAGCTTGGGACAGACATATGATAGCAATCAGCCCCAGCATTTT | CASSLGQTYDSNQPQHF
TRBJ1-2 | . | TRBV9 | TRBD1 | TGTGCCAGCAGCGTAGGGACAGGGAGGTATGGCTACACCTTC | CASSVGTGRYGYTF
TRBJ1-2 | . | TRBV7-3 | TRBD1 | TGTGCCAGCAGCCCGGGACAGGGGCGCGGCTACACCTTC | CASSPGQGRGYTF
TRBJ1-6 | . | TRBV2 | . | TGTGCCAGCACCCGGGGACCCTATAATTCACCCCTCCACTTT | CASTRGPYNSPLHF
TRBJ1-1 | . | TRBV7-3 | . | TGTGCCAGCAGCTTAATAGGTCCCGTGAACACTGAAGCTTTCTTT | CASSLIGPVNTEAFF
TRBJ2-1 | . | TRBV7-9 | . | TGTGCCAGCAGCTTAGGCCAGGACAATGAGCAGTTCTTC | CASSLGQDNEQFF
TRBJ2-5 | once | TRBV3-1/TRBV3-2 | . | TGTGCCAGCAGCCAGACCGGGAGTGTAGGGGAGACCCAGTACTTC | CASSQTGSVGETQYF
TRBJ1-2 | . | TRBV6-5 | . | TGTGCCAGCAGTTACCTCCGGGACCACGGCGGCTACACCTTC | CASSYLRDHGGYTF
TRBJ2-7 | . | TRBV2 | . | TGTGCCAGCAGTAAGTTCCCCTCCTACGAGCAGTACTTC | CASSKFPSYEQYF
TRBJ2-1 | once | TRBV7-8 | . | TGTGCCAGCAGCCCTCCAAGGAGGGTCCAGGGTGAGCAGTTCTTC | CASSPPRRVQGEQFF
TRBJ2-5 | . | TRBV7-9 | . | TGTGCCAGCAGCTTTGGGAATGCGGTAGAGACCCAGTACTTC | CASSFGNAVETQYF
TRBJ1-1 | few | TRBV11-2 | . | TGTGCCAGCAGCGCCCGGGGCGGCAGGGGCACTGAAGCTTTCTTT | CASSARGGRGTEAFF
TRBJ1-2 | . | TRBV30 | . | TGTGCCTGGAGTGTATGGGGGGGCGCTAACTATGGCTACACCTTC | CAWSVWGGANYGYTF
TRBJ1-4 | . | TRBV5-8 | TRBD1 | TGTGCCAGCAGACAAGGGACAGCCGTTGCAACTAATGAAAAACTGTTTTTT | CASRQGTAVATNEKLFF
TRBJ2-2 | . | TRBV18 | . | TGTGCCAGCTCACCACAAGGTGGCGGATACACCGGGGAGCTGTTTTTT | CASSPQGGGYTGELFF
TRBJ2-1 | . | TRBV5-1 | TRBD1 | TGCGCCAGCAGCTTGGTTCAGGGGGCAGTAAATGAGCAGTTCTTC | CASSLVQGAVNEQFF
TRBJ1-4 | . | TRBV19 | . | TGTGCCAGCGCCCCGGGAAGGCCTAATGAAAAACTGTTTTTT | CASAPGRPNEKLFF
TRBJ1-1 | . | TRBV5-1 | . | TGCGCCAGCAGCTTGACAGGGTTGGGAGCTTTCTTT | CASSLTGLGAFF
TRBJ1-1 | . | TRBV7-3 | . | TGTGCCAGCAGCCCCCATGTCGACACTGAAGCTTTCTTT | CASSPHVDTEAFF
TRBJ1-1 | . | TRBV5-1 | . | TGCGCCAGCAGCTTGCAGGGGACCACTGAAGCTTTCTTT | CASSLQGTTEAFF
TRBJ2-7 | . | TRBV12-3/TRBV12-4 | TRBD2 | TGTGCCAGCATGGGAGGGAACTCCTACGAGCAGTACTTC | CASMGGNSYEQYF
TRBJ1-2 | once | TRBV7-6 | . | TGTGCCAGCAGCCTCCAGCAAGCAGGGCCTTATAACTATGGCTACACCTTC | CASSLQQAGPYNYGYTF
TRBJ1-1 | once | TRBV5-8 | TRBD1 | TGTGCCAGCAGCCACAGGGGAATGAACACTGAAGCTTTCTTT | CASSHRGMNTEAFF
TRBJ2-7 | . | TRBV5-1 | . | TGCGCCAGCAGCTCCGGGACGGTCCTCTACGAGCAGTACTTC | CASSSGTVLYEQYF